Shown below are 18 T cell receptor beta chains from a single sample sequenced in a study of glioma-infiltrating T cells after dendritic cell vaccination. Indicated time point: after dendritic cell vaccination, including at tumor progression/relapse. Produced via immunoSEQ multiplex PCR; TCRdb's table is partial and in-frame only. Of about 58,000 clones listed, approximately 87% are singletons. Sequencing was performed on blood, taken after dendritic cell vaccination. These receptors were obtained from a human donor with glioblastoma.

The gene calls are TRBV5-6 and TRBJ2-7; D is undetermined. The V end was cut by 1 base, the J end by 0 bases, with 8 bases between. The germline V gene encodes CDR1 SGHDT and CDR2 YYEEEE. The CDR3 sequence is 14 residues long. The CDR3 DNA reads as TGTGCCAGCAGCTTGTTGTCAGACTCCTACGAGCAGTACTTC. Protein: CASSLLSDSYEQYF.

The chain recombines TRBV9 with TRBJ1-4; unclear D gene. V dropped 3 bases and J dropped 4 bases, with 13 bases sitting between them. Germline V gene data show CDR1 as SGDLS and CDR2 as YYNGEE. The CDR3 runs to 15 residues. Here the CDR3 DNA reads TGTGCCAGCAGCGGGGCGGGAGGCCTTAATGAAAAACTGTTTTTT. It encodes CASSGAGGLNEKLFF.

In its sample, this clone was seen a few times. The CDR3 bases are TGTGCCAGCAGCTTATTCCCGGACAGGTGGGACAATGAGCAGTTCTTC. Protein product: CASSLFPDRWDNEQFF. The chain employs TRBV7-9 and TRBJ2-1; 7 bases fit TRBD1. There are 16 residues in the CDR3. Germline CDR1 is SEHNR and CDR2 is FQNEAQ (reference sequence). Trimming took 2 bases from V and 5 from J; bases not matched to a gene: 9.

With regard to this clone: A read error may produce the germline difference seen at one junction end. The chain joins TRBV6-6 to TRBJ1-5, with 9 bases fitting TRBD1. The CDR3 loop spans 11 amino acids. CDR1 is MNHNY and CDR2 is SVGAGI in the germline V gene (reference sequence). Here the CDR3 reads CTTGGSQPQHF. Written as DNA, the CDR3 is TGCACCACAGGGGGCAGTCAGCCCCAGCATTTT.

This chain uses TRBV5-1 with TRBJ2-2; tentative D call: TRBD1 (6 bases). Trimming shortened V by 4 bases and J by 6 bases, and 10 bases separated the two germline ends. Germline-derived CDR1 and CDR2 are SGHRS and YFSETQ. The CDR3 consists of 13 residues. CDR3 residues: CASSDGQPGELFF. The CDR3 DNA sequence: TGCGCCAGCAGCGACGGACAGCCCGGGGAGCTGTTTTTT. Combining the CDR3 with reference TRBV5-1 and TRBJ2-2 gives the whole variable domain KAGVTQTPRYLIKTRGQQVTLSCSPISGHRSVSWYQQTPGQGLQFLFEYFSETQRNKGNFPGRFSGRQFSNSRSEMNVSTLELGDSALYLCASSDGQPGELFFGEGSRLTVL.

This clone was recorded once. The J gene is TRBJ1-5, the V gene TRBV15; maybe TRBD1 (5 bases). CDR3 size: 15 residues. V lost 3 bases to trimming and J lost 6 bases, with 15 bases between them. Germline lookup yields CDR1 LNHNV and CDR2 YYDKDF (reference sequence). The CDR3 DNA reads TGTGCCACCAGCAGGGACGGCGGGGGAGGTCAGCCCCAGCATTTT. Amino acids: CATSRDGGGGQPQHF.

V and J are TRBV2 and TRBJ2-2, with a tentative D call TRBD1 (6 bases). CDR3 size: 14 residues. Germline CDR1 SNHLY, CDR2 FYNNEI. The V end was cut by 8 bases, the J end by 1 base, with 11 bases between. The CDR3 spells CASVGQRNTGELFF. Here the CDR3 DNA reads TGTGCCAGCGTAGGACAGCGGAACACCGGGGAGCTGTTTTTT.

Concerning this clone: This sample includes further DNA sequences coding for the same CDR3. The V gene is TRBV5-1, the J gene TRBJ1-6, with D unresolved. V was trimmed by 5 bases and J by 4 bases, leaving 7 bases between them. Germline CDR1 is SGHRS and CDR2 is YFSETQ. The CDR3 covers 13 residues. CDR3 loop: CASRTQYNSPLHF. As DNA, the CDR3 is TGCGCCAGCAGAACCCAGTATAATTCACCCCTCCACTTT.

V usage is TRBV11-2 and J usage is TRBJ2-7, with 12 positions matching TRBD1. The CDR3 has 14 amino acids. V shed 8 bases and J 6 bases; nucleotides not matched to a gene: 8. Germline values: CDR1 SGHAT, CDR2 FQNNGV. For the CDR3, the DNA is TGTGCCAGCGAAACCGGGACAGGGGGCCGCGAGCAGTACTTC. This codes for CASETGTGGREQYF.

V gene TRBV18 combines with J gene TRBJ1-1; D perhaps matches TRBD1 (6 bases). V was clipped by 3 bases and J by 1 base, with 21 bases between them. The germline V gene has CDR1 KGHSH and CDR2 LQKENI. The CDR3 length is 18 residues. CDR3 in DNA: TGTGCCAGCTCACCGGAACAGGGATGGGCCAGGGGGAACACTGAAGCTTTCTTT. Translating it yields CASSPEQGWARGNTEAFF. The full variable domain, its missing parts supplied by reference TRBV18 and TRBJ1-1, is NAGVMQNPRHLVRRRGQEARLRCSPMKGHSHVYWYRQLPEEGLKFMVYLQKENIIDESGMPKERFSAEFPKEGPSILRIQQVVRGDSAAYFCASSPEQGWARGNTEAFFGQGTRLTVV.

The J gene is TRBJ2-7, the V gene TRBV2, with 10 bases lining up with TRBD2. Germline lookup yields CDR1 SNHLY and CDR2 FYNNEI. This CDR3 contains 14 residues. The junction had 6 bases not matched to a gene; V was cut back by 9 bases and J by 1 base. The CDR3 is CASRGLADSYEQYF. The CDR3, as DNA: TGTGCCAGTAGAGGACTAGCGGATTCCTACGAGCAGTACTTC.

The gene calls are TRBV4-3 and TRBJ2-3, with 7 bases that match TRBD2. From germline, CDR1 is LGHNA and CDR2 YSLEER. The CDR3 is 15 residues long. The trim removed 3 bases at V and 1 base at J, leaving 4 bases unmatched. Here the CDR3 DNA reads TGCGCCAGCAGCCAGGGGGGGGGACGCACAGATACGCAGTATTTT. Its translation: CASSQGGGRTDTQYF.

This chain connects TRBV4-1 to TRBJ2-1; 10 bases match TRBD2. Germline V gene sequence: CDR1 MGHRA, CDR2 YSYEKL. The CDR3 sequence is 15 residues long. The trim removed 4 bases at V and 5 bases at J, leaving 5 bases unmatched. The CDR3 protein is CASSLGLASHNEQFF. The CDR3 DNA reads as TGCGCCAGCAGCCTGGGACTAGCGTCCCACAATGAGCAGTTCTTC.

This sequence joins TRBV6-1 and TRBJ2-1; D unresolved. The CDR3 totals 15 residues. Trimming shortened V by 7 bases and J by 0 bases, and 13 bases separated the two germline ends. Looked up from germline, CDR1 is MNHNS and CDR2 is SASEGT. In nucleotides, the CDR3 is TGTGCCAGCATCGTAGACACGAGCTCCTACAATGAGCAGTTCTTC. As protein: CASIVDTSSYNEQFF.

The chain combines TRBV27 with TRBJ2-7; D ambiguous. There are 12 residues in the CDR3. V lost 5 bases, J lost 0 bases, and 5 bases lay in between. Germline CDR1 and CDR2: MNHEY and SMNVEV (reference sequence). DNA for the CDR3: TGTGCCAGCAGTCCTAACTCCTACGAGCAGTACTTC. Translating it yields CASSPNSYEQYF.

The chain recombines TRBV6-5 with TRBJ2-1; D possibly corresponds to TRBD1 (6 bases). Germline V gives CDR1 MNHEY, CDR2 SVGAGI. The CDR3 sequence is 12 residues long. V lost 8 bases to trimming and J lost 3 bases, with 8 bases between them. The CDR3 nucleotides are TGTGCCAGCGGGGGCGGCTACAATGAGCAGTTCTTC. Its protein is CASGGGYNEQFF.

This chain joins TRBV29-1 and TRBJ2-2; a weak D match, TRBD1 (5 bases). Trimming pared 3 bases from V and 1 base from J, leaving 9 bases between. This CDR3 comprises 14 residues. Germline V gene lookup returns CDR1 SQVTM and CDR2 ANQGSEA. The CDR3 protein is CSVEVGQNTGELFF. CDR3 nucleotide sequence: TGCAGCGTTGAGGTCGGACAGAACACCGGGGAGCTGTTTTTT.

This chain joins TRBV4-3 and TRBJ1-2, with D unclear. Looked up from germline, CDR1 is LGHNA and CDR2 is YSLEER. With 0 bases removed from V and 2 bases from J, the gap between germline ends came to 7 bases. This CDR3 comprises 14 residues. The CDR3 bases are TGCGCCAGCAGCCAAGAGCGGCAAAACTATGGCTACACCTTC. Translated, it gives CASSQERQNYGYTF.